This T cell receptor (beta chain) came from a study of human T cells and chemical hapten exposure. CDR1 is MNHEY and CDR2 is SMNVEV in the germline V gene (reference sequence). The CDR3 is made up of 15 amino acids. The V and J ends lost 0 bases and 3 bases respectively, with 8 bases between them. In its sample, this clonotype was seen a few times. RNA extraction used unfractionated whole blood as the source of total RNA. It was the library that attached unique molecular identifiers to individual cDNA molecules. TCRdb fed the 5' RACE reads into MiXCR, producing one record per CDR3 protein. The sample consists of 110,000 or so distinct CDR3 sequences, roughly a fifth of them appearing once.

The sequence derives from a human donor in good health. The rearrangement joins TRBV27 to TRBJ1-4; no reliable D call. CDR3 residues: CASSLSRAANEKLFF. Here the CDR3 DNA reads TGTGCCAGCAGTTTATCGAGGGCAGCTAATGAAAAACTGTTTTTT.